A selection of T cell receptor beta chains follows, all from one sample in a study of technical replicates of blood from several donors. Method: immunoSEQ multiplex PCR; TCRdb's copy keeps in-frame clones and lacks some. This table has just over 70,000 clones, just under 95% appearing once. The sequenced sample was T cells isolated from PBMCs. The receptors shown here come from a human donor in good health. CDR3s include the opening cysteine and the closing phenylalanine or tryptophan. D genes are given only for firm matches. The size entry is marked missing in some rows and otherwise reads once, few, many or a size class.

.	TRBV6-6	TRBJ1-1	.	CASSPDPISGTEAFF	TGTGCCAGCAGCCCAGACCCAATAAGCGGCACTGAAGCTTTCTTT
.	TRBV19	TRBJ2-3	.	CASRDYTDTQYF	TGTGCCAGTAGGGACTACACAGATACGCAGTATTTT
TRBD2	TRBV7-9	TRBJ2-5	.	CASTFGRPQETQYF	TGTGCCAGCACGTTCGGGAGGCCTCAAGAGACCCAGTACTTC
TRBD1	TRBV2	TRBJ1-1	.	CARSGQGVSEAFF	TGTGCCAGGTCGGGACAGGGGGTTTCTGAAGCTTTCTTT
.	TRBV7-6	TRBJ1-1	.	CASSPTVIITEAFF	TGTGCCAGCAGCCCGACAGTCATTATCACTGAAGCTTTCTTT
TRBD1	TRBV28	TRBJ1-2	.	CASRPSDGTGYGYTF	TGTGCCAGCAGACCATCCGACGGGACAGGCTATGGCTACACCTTC
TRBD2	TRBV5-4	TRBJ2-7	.	CASSLSTLAGVIEQYF	TGTGCCAGCAGCTTGTCAACGCTAGCGGGAGTAATAGAGCAGTACTTC
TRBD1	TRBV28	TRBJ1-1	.	CASSLLGQHAEAFF	TGTGCCAGCAGTTTACTGGGACAGCATGCTGAAGCTTTCTTT
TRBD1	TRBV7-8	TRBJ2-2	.	CASSSGTGNTGELFF	TGTGCCAGCAGCTCCGGGACAGGCAACACCGGGGAGCTGTTTTTT
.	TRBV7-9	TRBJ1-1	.	CASSLSPGEAFF	TGTGCCAGCAGCTTAAGTCCAGGGGAAGCTTTCTTT
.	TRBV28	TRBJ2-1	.	CASSFWGEDDYNEQFF	TGTGCCAGCAGTTTTTGGGGGGAGGACGACTACAATGAGCAGTTCTTC
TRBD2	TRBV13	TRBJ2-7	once	CASNYGTSGFYEQYF	TGTGCCAGCAACTACGGGACTAGCGGATTCTACGAGCAGTACTTC
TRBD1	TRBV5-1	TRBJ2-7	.	CASSPTGGSIEQYF	TGCGCCAGCAGCCCAACAGGGGGGTCTATCGAGCAGTACTTC
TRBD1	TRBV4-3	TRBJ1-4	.	CASSQDRRDSVDF	TGCGCCAGCAGCCAAGATCGAAGGGACAGTGTTGATTTT
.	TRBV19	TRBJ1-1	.	CASSVQENTEAFF	TGTGCCAGTAGTGTACAGGAGAACACTGAAGCTTTCTTT
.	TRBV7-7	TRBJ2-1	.	CASSPRGLGNNEQFF	TGTGCTAGCAGCCCGCGGGGGCTAGGAAACAATGAGCAGTTCTTC
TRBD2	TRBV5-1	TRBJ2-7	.	CASSLELAGGLYEQYF	TGCGCCAGCAGCTTGGAGCTAGCGGGAGGGCTCTACGAGCAGTACTTC
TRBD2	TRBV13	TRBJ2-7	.	CASSLSGFSYEQYF	TGTGCCAGCAGCCTTAGCGGGTTCTCCTACGAGCAGTACTTC
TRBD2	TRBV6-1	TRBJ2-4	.	CASSAGGGRYF	TGTGCCAGCAGTGCGGGAGGTGGTCGGTACTTC
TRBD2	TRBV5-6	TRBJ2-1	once	CASRTSGRGNEQFF	TGTGCCAGCCGAACTAGCGGGAGGGGCAATGAGCAGTTCTTC
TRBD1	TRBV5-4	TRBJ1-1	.	CASNQWDRVSTEAFF	TGTGCCAGCAACCAGTGGGACAGGGTAAGCACTGAAGCTTTCTTT
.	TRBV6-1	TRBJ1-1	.	CASARGPGNTEAFF	TGTGCCAGCGCAAGGGGCCCGGGGAACACTGAAGCTTTCTTT
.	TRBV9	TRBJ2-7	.	CASSAIQEGGEQYF	TGTGCCAGCAGCGCGATCCAGGAGGGCGGCGAGCAGTACTTC
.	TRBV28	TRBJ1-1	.	CASSLFRGVWTEAFF	TGTGCCAGCAGTTTATTCCGAGGAGTGTGGACTGAAGCTTTCTTT
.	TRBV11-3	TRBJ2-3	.	CASSFTGGGSTDTQYF	TGTGCCAGCAGCTTCACCGGCGGAGGGAGCACAGATACGCAGTATTTT
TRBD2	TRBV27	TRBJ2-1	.	CASSSTGGNEQFF	TGTGCCAGCAGTTCAACCGGGGGGAATGAGCAGTTCTTC
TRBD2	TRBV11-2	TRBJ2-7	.	CASSLLAVTATYEQYF	TGTGCCAGCAGCTTACTAGCGGTGACCGCGACCTACGAGCAGTACTTC
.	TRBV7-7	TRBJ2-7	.	CASSSPKRQRPYEQYF	TGTGCCAGCAGCTCCCCGAAACGGCAGCGACCCTACGAGCAGTACTTC
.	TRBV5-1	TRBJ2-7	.	CASSLARAREQYF	TGCGCCAGCAGCTTGGCCAGGGCCAGGGAGCAGTACTTC
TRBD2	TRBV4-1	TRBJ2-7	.	CASSHSGVSSYEQYF	TGCGCCAGCAGCCATAGCGGGGTGAGCTCCTACGAGCAGTACTTC
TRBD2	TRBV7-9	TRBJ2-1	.	CASSPLAGEGNEQFF	TGTGCCAGCAGTCCCCTAGCGGGAGAAGGGAATGAGCAGTTCTTC
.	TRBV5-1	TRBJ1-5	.	CASSLGGRGNQPQHF	TGCGCCAGCAGCTTGGGGGGCCGGGGCAATCAGCCCCAGCATTTT
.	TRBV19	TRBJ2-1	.	CASSIVPLHEQFF	TGTGCCAGTAGTATTGTCCCTCTCCATGAGCAGTTCTTC
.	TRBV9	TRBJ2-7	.	CASSAPQGLGEYEQYF	TGTGCCAGCAGCGCCCCACAAGGACTTGGGGAGTACGAGCAGTACTTC
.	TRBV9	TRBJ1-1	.	CASSGPRRVAFF	TGTGCCAGCAGCGGGCCTCGCCGGGTGGCTTTCTTT
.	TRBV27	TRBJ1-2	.	CASSLSLSINYGYTF	TGTGCCAGCAGTTTGTCCCTAAGTATTAACTATGGCTACACCTTC
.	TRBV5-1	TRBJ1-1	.	CASSLELRGASTEAFF	TGCGCCAGCAGCTTGGAGCTCCGGGGGGCGAGCACTGAAGCTTTCTTT
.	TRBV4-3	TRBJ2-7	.	CASSRRGDYEQYF	TGCGCCAGCAGCCGCAGGGGAGACTACGAGCAGTACTTC
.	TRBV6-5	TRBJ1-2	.	CASSYSTRNYGYTF	TGTGCCAGCAGTTACTCAACACGAAACTATGGCTACACCTTC
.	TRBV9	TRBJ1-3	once	CASSEQGGSGNTIYF	TGTGCCAGCAGCGAACAGGGCGGCTCTGGAAACACCATATATTTT
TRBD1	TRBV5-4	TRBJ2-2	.	CASSYLLGQKTGELFF	TGTGCCAGCAGCTACCTTCTGGGACAGAAAACCGGGGAGCTGTTTTTT
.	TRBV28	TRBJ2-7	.	CASSFRGSPDEQYF	TGTGCCAGCAGTTTCAGGGGCTCTCCCGACGAGCAGTACTTC
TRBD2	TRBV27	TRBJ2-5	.	CASSLSSLAEETQYF	TGTGCCAGCAGTTTAAGTAGTCTAGCGGAAGAGACCCAGTACTTC
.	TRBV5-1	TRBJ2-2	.	CASRGGPNTGELFF	TGCGCCAGCAGAGGGGGTCCGAACACCGGGGAGCTGTTTTTT
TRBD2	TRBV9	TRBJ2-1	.	CASSASPAGGSDNEQFF	TGTGCCAGCAGCGCTTCGCCTGCGGGAGGCTCCGACAATGAGCAGTTCTTC
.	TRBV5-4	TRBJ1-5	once	CASSWGDGLSNQPQHF	TGTGCCAGCAGCTGGGGGGACGGACTTAGCAATCAGCCCCAGCATTTT
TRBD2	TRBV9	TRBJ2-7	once	CASSVGLAAYEQYF	TGTGCCAGCAGCGTGGGACTAGCAGCCTACGAGCAGTACTTC
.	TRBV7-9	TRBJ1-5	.	CASSLSGYQPQHF	TGTGCCAGCAGCTTGTCAGGGTATCAGCCCCAGCATTTT
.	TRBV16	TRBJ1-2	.	CASSQSTSYGYTF	TGTGCCAGCAGCCAATCAACCAGCTATGGCTACACCTTC